Listed below are T cell receptor beta chains from one sample, sequenced in a study of cytomegalovirus exposure and HLA in healthy donors. Assay used: immunoSEQ multiplex PCR; TCRdb lists only in-frame clones, some missing. Of fewer than 200,000 clones listed, more than 65% were seen once; the top ten hold approximately 1.2%. Sequencing was done on a sample of PBMCs. The receptors stem from a man aged 30-40 years in good health and CMV-seronegative. CDR3s include the opening cysteine and the closing phenylalanine or tryptophan. D genes are given only for firm matches. The size field is filled for only some rows; it gives once, few, many or a size class.

TRBV5-6,TRBJ2-3,once,NA,CASTLGGVVDTDTQYF,TGTGCCAGCACCCTGGGGGGAGTCGTTGACACAGATACGCAGTATTTT
TRBV5-1,TRBJ2-2,NA,TRBD1,CASSFGTGPTGELFF,TGCGCCAGCAGCTTCGGGACAGGGCCCACCGGGGAGCTGTTTTTT
TRBV27,TRBJ2-1,NA,TRBD2,CASSLTSGTYNEQFF,TGTGCCAGCAGTTTGACTAGCGGGACCTACAATGAGCAGTTCTTC
TRBV15,TRBJ1-2,once,NA,CATSRASPNYGYTF,TGTGCCACCAGCAGAGCTTCCCCTAACTATGGCTACACCTTC
TRBV6-1,TRBJ2-7,once,NA,CASRPPTGSYEQYF,TGTGCCAGCAGACCCCCTACAGGGTCCTACGAGCAGTACTTC
TRBV7-9,TRBJ1-2,once,NA,CASSPGRANYGYTF,TGTGCCAGCAGCCCCGGCAGGGCTAACTATGGCTACACCTTC
TRBV7-2,TRBJ2-7,once,TRBD1,CASSSTGAVPYEQYF,TGTGCCAGCAGCTCGACAGGGGCGGTCCCCTACGAGCAGTACTTC
TRBV7-2,TRBJ2-7,NA,NA,CASSSAGSQRGYEQYF,TGTGCCAGCAGCTCCGCGGGAAGTCAGCGTGGCTACGAGCAGTACTTC
TRBV6-6,TRBJ1-2,NA,NA,CASSYTQGYGYTF,TGTGCCAGCAGTTACACACAGGGCTATGGCTACACCTTC
TRBV10-3,TRBJ2-1,NA,TRBD1,CAISGTGGWDEQFF,TGTGCCATCAGTGGGACAGGGGGTTGGGATGAGCAGTTCTTC
TRBV14,TRBJ2-3,NA,TRBD2,CASSHRPGGGGRTDTQYF,TGTGCCAGCAGCCATCGCCCCGGTGGCGGGGGACGCACAGATACGCAGTATTTT
TRBV21-1,TRBJ2-5,NA,NA,CASSKKRVGRQGEETQYF,TGTGCCAGCAGCAAAAAAAGGGTGGGGAGACAGGGGGAAGAGACCCAGTACTTC
TRBV16,TRBJ1-2,NA,TRBD1,CASSSDRGRYGYTF,TGTGCCAGCAGCTCGGACAGGGGGCGTTATGGCTACACCTTC
TRBV5-8,TRBJ1-2,NA,NA,CASSSGASIYGYTF,TGTGCCAGCAGCTCGGGAGCAAGTATCTATGGCTACACCTTC
TRBV6-1,TRBJ2-7,few,NA,CASSERQYEQYF,TGTGCCAGCAGTGAACGTCAGTACGAGCAGTACTTC
TRBV29-1,TRBJ2-2,NA,TRBD2,CSVSRGAGTGELFF,TGCAGCGTTTCGCGGGGGGCAGGCACCGGGGAGCTGTTTTTT
TRBV4-3,TRBJ2-2,NA,TRBD2,CASSQGLAANTGELFF,TGCGCCAGCAGCCAAGGACTAGCGGCAAACACCGGGGAGCTGTTTTTT
TRBV6-6,TRBJ1-1,NA,TRBD1,CASSSRQGAGAFF,TGTGCCAGCAGTTCTAGACAGGGGGCAGGGGCTTTCTTT
TRBV27,TRBJ2-3,NA,NA,CASSFGDGVYTQYF,TGTGCCAGCAGTTTCGGGGATGGAGTATATACGCAGTATTTT
TRBV28,TRBJ1-2,NA,NA,CASSYDPSPARDGYTF,TGTGCCAGCAGTTATGATCCCTCCCCTGCGCGGGATGGCTACACCTTC
TRBV30,TRBJ2-5,NA,TRBD2,CAWRTGTRGGETQYF,TGTGCCTGGAGGACCGGGACTAGAGGGGGGGAGACCCAGTACTTC
TRBV28,TRBJ1-2,once,TRBD1,CASSYPGTGAFYGYTF,TGTGCCAGCAGCTACCCCGGGACAGGAGCCTTCTATGGCTACACCTTC
TRBV6-5,TRBJ2-1,once,NA,CASSQPSREQFF,TGTGCCAGCAGCCAACCCAGCAGGGAGCAGTTCTTC
TRBV11-2,TRBJ1-5,once,NA,CASSLRGYQPQHF,TGTGCCAGCAGCTTAAGAGGGTATCAGCCCCAGCATTTT
TRBV6-5,TRBJ1-1,few,NA,CASSRGGSWPEAFF,TGTGCCAGCAGTCGGGGGGGATCGTGGCCTGAAGCTTTCTTT
TRBV7-2,TRBJ1-5,NA,NA,CASSLAPGRGAPQHF,TGTGCCAGCAGCTTAGCGCCAGGGCGGGGAGCACCCCAGCATTTT
TRBV25-1,TRBJ2-3,once,TRBD2,CASSVTGTSGGTDTQYF,TGTGCCAGCAGCGTCACCGGGACTAGCGGGGGGACAGATACGCAGTATTTT
TRBV18,TRBJ2-2,NA,TRBD2,CASSPPTGGPDTGELFF,TGTGCCAGCTCACCACCAACGGGGGGGCCGGACACCGGGGAGCTGTTTTTT
TRBV7-3,TRBJ2-1,NA,TRBD1,CASRAGGGDEQFF,TGTGCCTCCAGAGCAGGGGGCGGGGATGAGCAGTTCTTC
TRBV6-6,TRBJ2-5,few,TRBD1,CASSGDSQETQYF,TGTGCCAGCAGTGGGGACAGCCAAGAGACCCAGTACTTC
TRBV28,TRBJ2-7,NA,TRBD2,CASRPSGRYYEQYF,TGTGCCAGCAGGCCTAGCGGGAGGTACTACGAGCAGTACTTC
TRBV27,TRBJ2-3,NA,TRBD1,CASSQLDRADTQYF,TGTGCCAGCAGCCAACTCGACAGGGCGGATACGCAGTATTTT
TRBV21-1,TRBJ2-2,NA,NA,CASSRLKRSGKSTGELFF,TGTGCCAGCAGCAGGCTAAAACGGAGCGGGAAAAGCACCGGGGAGCTGTTTTTT
TRBV19,TRBJ1-5,NA,NA,CASIRTVHSNQPQHF,TGTGCCAGTATTCGGACAGTTCATAGCAATCAGCCCCAGCATTTT
TRBV28,TRBJ2-7,NA,TRBD1,CATLGQDRGRYEQYF,TGTGCCACCCTAGGGCAGGACAGGGGGCGTTACGAGCAGTACTTC
TRBV2,TRBJ1-2,NA,TRBD1,CASSPSFSQGATGTF,TGTGCCAGCAGCCCCAGTTTCTCACAGGGGGCGACCGGCACCTTC
TRBV9,TRBJ1-3,NA,NA,CASSTGTGNTIYF,TGTGCCAGCAGCACAGGGACTGGAAACACCATATATTTT
TRBV15,TRBJ2-2,once,TRBD2,CATSRDGGGGELFF,TGTGCCACCAGCAGAGATGGGGGGGGCGGGGAGCTGTTTTTT
TRBV7-9,TRBJ2-1,NA,NA,CASSLRGIYNEQFF,TGTGCCAGCAGCCTCAGGGGAATCTACAATGAGCAGTTCTTC
TRBV7-2,TRBJ2-7,NA,NA,CASSRPSSYEQYF,TGTGCCAGCAGCCGCCCCAGCTCCTACGAGCAGTACTTC
TRBV27,TRBJ2-7,NA,NA,CASSFQISYEQYF,TGTGCCAGCAGTTTCCAGATCTCCTACGAGCAGTACTTC
TRBV7-7,TRBJ1-4,NA,NA,CASSPATNEKLFF,TGTGCTAGCAGCCCGGCAACTAATGAAAAACTGTTTTTT
TRBV18,TRBJ2-1,NA,TRBD1,CASSPQQGWYNEQFF,TGTGCCAGCTCACCACAACAGGGGTGGTACAATGAGCAGTTCTTC
TRBV28,TRBJ2-1,NA,TRBD2,CASSPRGRGAYNEQFF,TGTGCCAGCAGTCCCCGGGGGCGGGGGGCCTACAATGAGCAGTTCTTC
TRBV30,TRBJ1-6,NA,TRBD1,CAGQGDSSYNSPLHF,TGTGCGGGACAGGGGGATAGCTCCTATAATTCACCCCTCCACTTT
TRBV4-1,TRBJ1-1,once,NA,CASSQGYGGMNTEAFF,TGCGCCAGCAGCCAAGGCTATGGGGGGATGAACACTGAAGCTTTCTTT